A single T cell receptor (beta chain) is shown here with its context. This sample stems from a study of T-cell memory formation after mild COVID-19. V shed 6 bases, J shed 1 base, and the junction held 14 bases outside the gene matches. CDR3 length: 16 residues. Germline V lookup: CDR1 DFQATT, CDR2 SNEGSKA (reference sequence). MiXCR, run by TCRdb on the 5' RACE reads, gives a single entry per CDR3 protein. The sample has about 350,000 distinct CDR3 sequences; approximately 29% are singletons. The sequenced sample consisted of PBMCs or a T cell subset sorted from them (not recorded which). The sequence came from an adult woman who had mild COVID-19 (a few samples of this study predate the infection). Cell type and time point are not known. This chain joins TRBV20-1 and TRBJ1-1; 7 bases map to TRBD1. The CDR3 coding sequence is TGCAGTGCCAAGGACAGGAGGGTTGTCTGGAACACTGAAGCTTTCTTT. Its protein product is CSAKDRRVVWNTEAFF.